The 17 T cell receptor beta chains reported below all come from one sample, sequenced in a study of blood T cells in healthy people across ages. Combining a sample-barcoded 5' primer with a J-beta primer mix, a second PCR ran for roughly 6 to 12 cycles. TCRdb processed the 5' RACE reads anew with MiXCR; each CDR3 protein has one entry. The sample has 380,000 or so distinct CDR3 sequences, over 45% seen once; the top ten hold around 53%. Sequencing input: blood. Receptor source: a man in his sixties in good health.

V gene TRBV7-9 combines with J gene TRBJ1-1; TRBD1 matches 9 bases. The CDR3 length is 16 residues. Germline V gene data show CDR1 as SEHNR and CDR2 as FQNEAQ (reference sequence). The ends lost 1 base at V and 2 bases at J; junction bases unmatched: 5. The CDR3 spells CASSLGETGGNTEAFF. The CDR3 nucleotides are TGTGCCAGCAGCTTAGGAGAGACAGGGGGTAACACTGAAGCTTTCTTT.

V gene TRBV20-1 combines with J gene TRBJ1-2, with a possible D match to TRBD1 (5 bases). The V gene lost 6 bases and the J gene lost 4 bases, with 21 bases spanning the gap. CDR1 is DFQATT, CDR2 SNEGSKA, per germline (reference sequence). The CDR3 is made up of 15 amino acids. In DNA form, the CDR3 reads TGCAGTGCAAACCCAGGACATGGGATTTCCTATGGCTACACCTTC. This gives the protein CSANPGHGISYGYTF.

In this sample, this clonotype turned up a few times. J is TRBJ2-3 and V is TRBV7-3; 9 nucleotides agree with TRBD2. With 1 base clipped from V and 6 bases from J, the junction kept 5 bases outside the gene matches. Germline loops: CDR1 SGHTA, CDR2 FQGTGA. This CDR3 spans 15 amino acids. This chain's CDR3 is CASSLNSGSADTQYF. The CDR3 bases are TGTGCCAGCAGCTTAAATAGCGGGAGCGCGGATACGCAGTATTTT.

CDR3 amino acids: CAIRESGGTYNEQFF. The DNA of the CDR3 is TGTGCCATCAGGGAAAGCGGGGGTACCTACAATGAGCAGTTCTTC. The rearrangement links TRBV10-3 to TRBJ2-1; 8 bases are a match to TRBD2. The CDR3 spans 15 residues. V was pared by 6 bases and J by 2 bases, with 6 bases of the junction left unmatched. In germline, CDR1 is ENHRY, CDR2 SYGVKD.

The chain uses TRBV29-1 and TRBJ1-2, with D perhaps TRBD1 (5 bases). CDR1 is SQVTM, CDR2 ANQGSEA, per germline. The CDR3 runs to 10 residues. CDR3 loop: CSDRGNGYTF. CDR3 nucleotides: TGCAGTGATCGGGGGAATGGCTACACCTTC.

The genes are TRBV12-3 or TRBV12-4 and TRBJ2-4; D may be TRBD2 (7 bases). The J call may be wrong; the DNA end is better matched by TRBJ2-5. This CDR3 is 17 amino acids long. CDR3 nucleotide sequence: TGTGCCAGCATCGAGGGGGGGGCCTTTGGGATCAACGAGACCCAGTACTTC. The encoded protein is CASIEGGAFGINETQYF.

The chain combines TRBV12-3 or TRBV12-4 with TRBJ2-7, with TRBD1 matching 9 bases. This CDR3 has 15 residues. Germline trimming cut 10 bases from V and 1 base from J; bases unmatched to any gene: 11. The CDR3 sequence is CANTHGGQGSYEQYF. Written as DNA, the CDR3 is TGTGCCAACACCCATGGCGGACAGGGGTCCTACGAGCAGTACTTC.

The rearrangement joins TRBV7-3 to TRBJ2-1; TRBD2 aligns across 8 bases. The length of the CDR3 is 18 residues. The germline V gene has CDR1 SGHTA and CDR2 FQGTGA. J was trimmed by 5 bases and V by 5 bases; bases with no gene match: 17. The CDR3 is CASSPFPPSSGRNNEQFF. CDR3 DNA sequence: TGTGCCAGCAGCCCTTTCCCCCCCTCCAGCGGGAGAAACAATGAGCAGTTCTTC.

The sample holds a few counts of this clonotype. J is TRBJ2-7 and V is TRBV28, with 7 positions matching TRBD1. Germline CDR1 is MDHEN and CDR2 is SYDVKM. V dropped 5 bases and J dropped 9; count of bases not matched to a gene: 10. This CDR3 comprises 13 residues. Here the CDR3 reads CASSPNRGGGQYF. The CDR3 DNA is TGTGCCAGCAGTCCGAACAGGGGTGGGGGGCAGTACTTC.

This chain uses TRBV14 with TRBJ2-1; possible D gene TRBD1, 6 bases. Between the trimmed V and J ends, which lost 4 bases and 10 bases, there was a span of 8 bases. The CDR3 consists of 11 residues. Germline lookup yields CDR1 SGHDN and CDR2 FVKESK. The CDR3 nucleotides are TGTGCCAGCAGCCCAGGGGTAGAGCAGTTCTTC. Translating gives CASSPGVEQFF.

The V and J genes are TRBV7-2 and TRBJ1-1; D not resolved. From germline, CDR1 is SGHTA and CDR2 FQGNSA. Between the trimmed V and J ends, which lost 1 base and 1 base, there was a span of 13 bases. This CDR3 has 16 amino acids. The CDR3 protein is CASSLERGRANTEAFF. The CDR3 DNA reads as TGTGCCAGCAGCTTAGAACGAGGGAGGGCGAACACTGAAGCTTTCTTT.

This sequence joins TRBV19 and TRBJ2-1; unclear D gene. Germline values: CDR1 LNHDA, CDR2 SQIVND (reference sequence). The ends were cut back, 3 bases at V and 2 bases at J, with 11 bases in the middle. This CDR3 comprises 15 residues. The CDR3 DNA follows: TGTGCCAGTAGTATCGCGGCTCTTACCTACAATGAGCAGTTCTTC. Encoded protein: CASSIAALTYNEQFF.

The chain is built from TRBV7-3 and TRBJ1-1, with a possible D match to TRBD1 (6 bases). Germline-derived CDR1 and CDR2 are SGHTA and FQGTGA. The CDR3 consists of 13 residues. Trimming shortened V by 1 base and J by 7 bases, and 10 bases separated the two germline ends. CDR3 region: CASSLKGGIEAFF. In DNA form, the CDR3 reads TGTGCCAGCAGCTTAAAGGGGGGTATTGAAGCTTTCTTT.

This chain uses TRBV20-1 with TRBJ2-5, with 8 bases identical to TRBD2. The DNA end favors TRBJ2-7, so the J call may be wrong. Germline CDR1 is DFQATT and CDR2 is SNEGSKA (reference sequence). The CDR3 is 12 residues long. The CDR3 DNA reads TGCAGTGCAACCGGACTAGCAGACGAGCAGTACTTC. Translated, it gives CSATGLADEQYF.

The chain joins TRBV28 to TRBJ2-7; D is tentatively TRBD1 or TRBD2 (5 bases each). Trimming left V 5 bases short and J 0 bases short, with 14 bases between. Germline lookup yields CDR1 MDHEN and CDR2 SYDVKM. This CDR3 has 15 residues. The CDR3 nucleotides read TGTGCCAGCAGTCCCTCGAGGGACGTCTCCTACGAGCAGTACTTC. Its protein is CASSPSRDVSYEQYF. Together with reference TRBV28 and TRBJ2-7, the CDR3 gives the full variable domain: DVKVTQSSRYLVKRTGEKVFLECVQDMDHENMFWYRQDPGLGLRLIYFSYDVKMKEKGDIPEGYSVSREKKERFSLILESASTNQTSMYLCASSPSRDVSYEQYFGPGTRLTVT.

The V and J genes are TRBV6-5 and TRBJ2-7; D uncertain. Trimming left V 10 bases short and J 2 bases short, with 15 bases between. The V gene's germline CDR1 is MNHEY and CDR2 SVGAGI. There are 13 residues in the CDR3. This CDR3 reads CATARMSTYEQYF. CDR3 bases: TGTGCCACCGCAAGGATGTCGACCTACGAGCAGTACTTC.

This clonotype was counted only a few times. The CDR3 region is CASRTGRGVYNEQFF. The CDR3 DNA sequence: TGTGCCAGCAGGACAGGGAGGGGGGTATACAATGAGCAGTTCTTC. This chain links TRBV27 with TRBJ2-1, with D tentatively TRBD1 or TRBD2 (7 bases each). The CDR3 spans 15 residues. Germline assignment: CDR1 MNHEY and CDR2 SMNVEV (reference sequence). V shed 6 bases and J shed 4 bases, with 16 bases lying between them.